The clone carrying this T cell receptor beta chain was detected only a few times. Its antigen is as yet unknown. The sample is drawn from a study of shared clonotypes between healthy human individuals. Study-level results: What rarefaction showed was incomplete sorted-subset sequencing despite large depth.

CD8 memory comprised CD45RO+ plus CCR7-negative CD45RA+ TemRA cells. Over several immunoSEQ plates, each subset's genomic DNA was distributed in even portions. This table comes from immunoSEQ multiplex PCR, and its TCRdb copy is limited to in-frame clones, with some not included. The table records 600,000 to 750,000 clones, around 91% of them present only once. This receptor was identified in a man aged 18 to 30 in good health. Some clones in this sample may be carry-over from other donors' samples. The specimen was memory CD8+ T cells from PBMCs. The subset here: CD45RO+ cells pooled with CCR7-negative TemRA cells.

This CDR3 reads CASRGQEARNTEAFF. In nucleotides, the CDR3 is TGCGCCAGCAGGGGCCAAGAGGCCAGGAACACTGAAGCTTTCTTT. The chain uses TRBV10-2 and TRBJ1-1; no clear D gene. CDR1 WSHSY and CDR2 SAAADI come from the germline V gene. The V end was cut by 6 bases, the J end by 1 base, with 15 bases between. CDR3 size: 15 residues.